A selection of T cell receptor beta chains follows, all from one sample in a study of T cell repertoires in cytomegalovirus infection. Which antigens these TCRs recognize remains unknown. TCRdb reanalysed the reads using MiXCR and keeps one entry per CDR3 protein. The table lists about 920,000 distinct CDR3 sequences, approximately 31% of them singletons, with over 11% in the top ten. The sequencing used cultured CD8+ T cells from PBMCs, collected from culture after CMV antigen stimulation. These receptors were collected from a human donor in good health (CMV status not recorded). Some clones in this sample may be carry-over from other donors' samples. The CDR3 runs from the conserved cysteine through the conserved F or W. A D gene is named only where the DNA matches it firmly. Rows may omit the clone size; those that give it use once, few, many or a size class.

J gene | D gene | clone size | V gene | CDR3 protein | CDR3 DNA
TRBJ2-3 | NA | NA | TRBV6-6 | CASSKGGGTDTQYF | TGTGCCAGCAGTAAGGGGGGGGGGACAGATACGCAGTATTTT
TRBJ2-2 | TRBD2 | NA | TRBV28 | CASSSLAGGNTGELFF | TGTGCCAGCAGTTCCTTGGCGGGGGGAAACACCGGGGAGCTGTTTTTT
TRBJ1-2 | TRBD1 | NA | TRBV27 | CASSLFGGGPYGYTF | TGTGCCAGCAGTTTATTTGGAGGGGGCCCATATGGCTACACCTTC
TRBJ2-3 | NA | NA | TRBV7-3 | CASSDSGKKLDTQYF | TGTGCCAGCAGCGATTCCGGCAAAAAACTCGATACGCAGTATTTT
TRBJ2-5 | TRBD2 | few | TRBV9 | CASSATSGVETQYF | TGTGCCAGCAGCGCGACTAGCGGGGTTGAGACCCAGTACTTC
TRBJ2-3 | TRBD2 | many | TRBV12-3/TRBV12-4 | CASSLAPSGGTPGHTDTQYF | TGTGCCAGCAGTTTAGCGCCCAGCGGGGGGACCCCGGGCCACACAGATACGCAGTATTTT
TRBJ2-3 | TRBD2 | few | TRBV7-9 | CASSPSGVNTDTQYF | TGTGCCAGCAGCCCTAGCGGGGTGAACACAGATACGCAGTATTTT
TRBJ1-2 | NA | NA | TRBV19 | CASRRDYGYTF | TGTGCCAGTAGGAGGGACTATGGCTACACCTTC
TRBJ1-2 | TRBD1 | NA | TRBV2 | CASSDRRGQNYGYTF | TGTGCCAGCAGTGACCGACGGGGACAGAACTATGGCTACACCTTC
TRBJ2-1 | NA | many | TRBV7-9 | CASSPPGGYEQFF | TGTGCCAGCAGCCCCCCCGGGGGATATGAGCAGTTCTTC
TRBJ1-1 | TRBD1 | NA | TRBV7-9 | CAGGQGALNTEAFF | TGTGCCGGGGGACAGGGGGCTTTGAACACTGAAGCTTTCTTT
TRBJ1-4 | TRBD1 | NA | TRBV27 | CASSPYRTGPLNEKLFF | TGTGCCAGCAGTCCCTACCGGACAGGCCCTCTTAATGAAAAACTGTTTTTT
TRBJ2-7 | NA | many | TRBV12-5 | CASGPSGLTYEQYF | TGTGCTAGTGGTCCCTCCGGACTTACCTACGAGCAGTACTTC
TRBJ2-2 | TRBD1 | few | TRBV4-3 | CASSLLVTGTNTGELFF | TGCGCCAGCAGCCTCCTGGTGACAGGGACGAACACCGGGGAGCTGTTTTTT
TRBJ2-7 | NA | few | TRBV5-6 | CASSTTGTFTYEQYF | TGTGCCAGCAGCACCACCGGGACATTCACCTACGAGCAGTACTTC
TRBJ2-1 | NA | NA | TRBV15 | CATSSHRDSDRSSYNEQFF | TGTGCCACCAGCAGTCACCGGGACTCCGATAGGAGCTCCTACAATGAGCAGTTCTTC
TRBJ2-2 | NA | NA | TRBV6-1 | CASSERGAATGELFF | TGTGCCAGCAGTGAGAGAGGGGCCGCAACCGGGGAGCTGTTTTTT
TRBJ1-1 | NA | few | TRBV25-1 | CASSERYVGEAFF | TGTGCCAGCAGTGAAAGGTATGTCGGTGAAGCTTTCTTT
TRBJ1-1 | NA | NA | TRBV5-1 | CASSLRGEGGTEAFF | TGCGCCAGCAGCTTGAGGGGTGAGGGGGGCACTGAAGCTTTCTTT
TRBJ2-7 | TRBD1 | many | TRBV7-4 | CASSQKGQGVHEQYF | TGTGCCAGCAGCCAAAAAGGACAGGGAGTCCACGAGCAGTACTTC
TRBJ1-6 | NA | NA | TRBV7-8 | CASSLAADFLGNSPLHF | TGTGCCAGCAGCTTAGCGGCCGATTTCTTAGGGAATTCACCCCTCCACTTT
TRBJ2-5 | NA | few | TRBV6-1 | CASSGTDSQETQYF | TGTGCCAGCAGTGGGACAGATTCCCAAGAGACCCAGTACTTC
TRBJ2-7 | NA | NA | TRBV6-1 | CASSEVGPGEAYEQYF | TGTGCCAGCAGTGAAGTCGGGCCAGGGGAAGCCTACGAGCAGTACTTC
TRBJ1-4 | TRBD1 | once | TRBV11-2 | CASSFATGGDWEKLFF | TGTGCCAGCAGTTTCGCCACAGGGGGCGACTGGGAAAAACTGTTTTTT
TRBJ2-1 | NA | many | TRBV3-1 | CASSPLQITRYNEQFF | TGTGCCAGCAGCCCCCTCCAGATAACACGCTACAATGAGCAGTTCTTC
TRBJ1-1 | NA | many | TRBV6-5 | CASSSGQGYTEAFF | TGTGCCAGCAGTTCCGGGCAGGGGTACACTGAAGCTTTCTTT
TRBJ2-3 | TRBD2 | NA | TRBV2 | CASSLTSAARDTQYF | TGTGCCAGCAGTCTTACTAGCGCGGCGAGAGATACGCAGTATTTT
TRBJ2-4 | TRBD1 | many | TRBV7-6 | CASSLADRAAKNIQYF | TGTGCCAGCAGCTTAGCGGACAGGGCGGCCAAAAACATTCAGTACTTC
TRBJ2-1 | NA | few | TRBV12-3/TRBV12-4 | CASRGDHHNEQFF | TGTGCCAGCAGGGGGGACCACCACAATGAGCAGTTCTTC
TRBJ1-1 | NA | NA | TRBV12-3/TRBV12-4 | CASSTPRFYPQWGAFF | TGTGCCAGCAGTACACCCCGTTTTTACCCACAATGGGGGGCTTTCTTT
TRBJ2-3 | NA | few | TRBV19 | CASSSGDFGTDTQYF | TGTGCCAGTAGTAGTGGGGATTTCGGGACAGATACGCAGTATTTT
TRBJ2-2 | TRBD1 | NA | TRBV7-2 | CASSLAGTALNTGELFF | TGTGCCAGCAGCTTAGCGGGGACAGCCCTGAACACCGGGGAGCTGTTTTTT
TRBJ1-4 | NA | NA | TRBV4-1 | CASSQLGADEKLFF | TGCGCCAGCAGCCAACTGGGGGCTGATGAAAAACTGTTTTTT
TRBJ1-2 | TRBD1 | NA | TRBV10-3 | CAIRDRLNYGYTF | TGTGCCATCAGGGACAGGTTAAACTATGGCTACACCTTC
TRBJ2-6 | NA | once | TRBV24-1 | CATSPGRLSGANVLTF | TGTGCCACCAGTCCGGGACGGCTCTCTGGGGCCAACGTCCTGACTTTC
TRBJ1-5 | TRBD1 | NA | TRBV18 | CASSTDGTGGWYQPQHF | TGTGCCAGCTCAACAGATGGGACAGGGGGTTGGTATCAGCCCCAGCATTTT
TRBJ2-1 | TRBD2 | NA | TRBV19 | CASSDLTGTSGGVELYNEQFF | TGTGCCAGTAGCGATCTTACCGGGACTAGCGGGGGGGTTGAACTCTACAATGAGCAGTTCTTC
TRBJ1-6 | NA | NA | TRBV7-4 | CASSPGPYRSSYNSPLHF | TGTGCCAGCAGCCCCGGACCCTACCGGAGCTCCTATAATTCACCCCTCCACTTT
TRBJ2-5 | TRBD2 | NA | TRBV4-1 | CASSQFSSGGPGETQYF | TGCGCCAGCAGCCAGTTTTCTAGCGGGGGACCGGGAGAGACCCAGTACTTC
TRBJ2-7 | TRBD2 | few | TRBV2 | CASSPGTSAKASYEQYF | TGTGCCAGCAGTCCAGGGACTAGCGCCAAGGCCTCCTACGAGCAGTACTTC
TRBJ2-1 | NA | many | TRBV7-6 | CASSSPLVRRPFF | TGTGCCAGCAGCTCCCCCCTTGTTCGGAGACCGTTCTTC
TRBJ2-3 | NA | many | TRBV7-2 | CASSLNRAEGPADTQYF | TGTGCCAGCAGCTTAAATCGCGCGGAGGGGCCCGCAGATACGCAGTATTTT
TRBJ2-1 | NA | NA | TRBV9 | CASSNSHSGRYNEQFF | TGTGCCAGCAGCAACTCCCATAGCGGACGTTACAATGAGCAGTTCTTC
TRBJ2-5 | NA | NA | TRBV4-1 | CASSQDGDLGETQYF | TGCGCCAGCAGCCAAGACGGGGACCTCGGAGAGACCCAGTACTTC
TRBJ2-5 | TRBD1 | few | TRBV6-1 | CASISPAGGWGETQYF | TGTGCCAGCATAAGCCCGGCAGGGGGCTGGGGAGAGACCCAGTACTTC
TRBJ1-1 | NA | NA | TRBV6-6 | CASSYLGGSVGVRAEAFF | TGTGCCAGCAGTTACTTGGGAGGGTCCGTGGGGGTTCGGGCTGAAGCTTTCTTT
TRBJ1-2 | TRBD1 | NA | TRBV19 | CASTPGTGGAYGYTF | TGTGCCAGTACCCCCGGGACAGGGGGGGCCTATGGCTACACCTTC